This T cell receptor (beta chain) originates from a study of CXCR3-negative and CXCR3-positive naive CD8 T cells. Study-wide results and limits: In naive cells, CXCR3-negative and CXCR3-positive subsets had similar TRBV-TRBJ usage; memory cells differed. TRB CDR3 properties served as the basis for inferring TCR strength, and surface CD5 was comparable between naive subsets.

The TRB cDNA libraries were prepared by 5' RACE with UMI labels. TCRdb re-called the 5' RACE reads and catalogs CDR3 proteins one per entry, DNA excluded. The record lists around 52,000 distinct CDR3 sequences, of which the ten most abundant hold about 25%. Of note for this clonotype: Its target is not known.

Subsets of CD8+ T cells were each sorted in triplicate at some 300,000 cells apiece. The CDR3 extends over 13 amino acids. From germline, CDR1 is DFQATT and CDR2 SNEGSKA (reference sequence). Material for sequencing was memory CD8+ T cells from blood. The clonotype comes from a human donor in good health. Some clones in this sample may be carry-over from other donors' samples. The rearrangement uses TRBV20-1 and TRBJ1-3; checking the TCRdb D call of TRBD1 is not possible without DNA. This CDR3 reads CNATDRGGHTIYF.